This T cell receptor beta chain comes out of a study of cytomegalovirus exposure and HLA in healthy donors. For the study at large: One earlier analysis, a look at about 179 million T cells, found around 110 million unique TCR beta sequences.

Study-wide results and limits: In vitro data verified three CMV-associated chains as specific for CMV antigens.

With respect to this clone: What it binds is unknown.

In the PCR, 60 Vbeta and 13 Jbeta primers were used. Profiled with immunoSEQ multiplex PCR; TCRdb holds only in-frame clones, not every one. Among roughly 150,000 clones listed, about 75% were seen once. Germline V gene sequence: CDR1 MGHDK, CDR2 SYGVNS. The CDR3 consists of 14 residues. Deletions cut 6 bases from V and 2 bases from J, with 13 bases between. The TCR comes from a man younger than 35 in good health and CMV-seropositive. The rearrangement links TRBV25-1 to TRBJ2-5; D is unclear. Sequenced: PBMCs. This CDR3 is CASRSDMPQETQYF. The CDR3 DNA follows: TGTGCCAGCAGATCAGACATGCCGCAAGAGACCCAGTACTTC. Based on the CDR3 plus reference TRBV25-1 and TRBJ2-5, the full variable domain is EADIYQTPRYLVIGTGKKITLECSQTMGHDKMYWYQQDPGMELHLIHYSYGVNSTEKGDLSSESTVSRIRTEHFPLTLESARPSHTSQYLCASRSDMPQETQYFGPGTRLLVL.